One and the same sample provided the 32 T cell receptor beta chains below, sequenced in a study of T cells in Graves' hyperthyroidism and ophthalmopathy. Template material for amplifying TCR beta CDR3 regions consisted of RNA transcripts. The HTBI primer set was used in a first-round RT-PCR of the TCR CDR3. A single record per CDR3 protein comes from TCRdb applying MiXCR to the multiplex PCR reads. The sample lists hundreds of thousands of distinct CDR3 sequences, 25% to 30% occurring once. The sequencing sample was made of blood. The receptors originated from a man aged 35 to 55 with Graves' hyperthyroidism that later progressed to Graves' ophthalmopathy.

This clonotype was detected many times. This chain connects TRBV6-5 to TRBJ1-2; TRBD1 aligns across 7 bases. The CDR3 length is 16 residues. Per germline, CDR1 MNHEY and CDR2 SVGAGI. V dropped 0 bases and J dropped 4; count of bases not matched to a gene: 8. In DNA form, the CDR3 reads TGTGCCAGCAGTTACTCGATGGCAGGGGGTCCCTATGGCTACACCTTC. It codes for CASSYSMAGGPYGYTF.

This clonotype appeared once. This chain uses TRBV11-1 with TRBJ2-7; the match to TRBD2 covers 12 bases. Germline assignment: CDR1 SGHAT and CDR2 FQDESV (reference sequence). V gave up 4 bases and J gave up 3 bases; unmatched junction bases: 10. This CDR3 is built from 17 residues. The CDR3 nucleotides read TGTGCCAGCAGCTCCCGGAAGGGACTAGCGGGTAGCTACGAGCAGTACTTC. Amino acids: CASSSRKGLAGSYEQYF.

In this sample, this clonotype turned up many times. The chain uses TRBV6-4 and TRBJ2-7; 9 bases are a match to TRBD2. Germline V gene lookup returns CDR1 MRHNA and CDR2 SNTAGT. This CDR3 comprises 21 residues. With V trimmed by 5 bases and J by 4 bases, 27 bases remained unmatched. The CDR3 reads CASSTRGGRASGTRGGYEQYF. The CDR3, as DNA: TGTGCCAGCAGTACACGGGGGGGCCGGGCTAGCGGGACCCGGGGCGGGTACGAGCAGTACTTC.

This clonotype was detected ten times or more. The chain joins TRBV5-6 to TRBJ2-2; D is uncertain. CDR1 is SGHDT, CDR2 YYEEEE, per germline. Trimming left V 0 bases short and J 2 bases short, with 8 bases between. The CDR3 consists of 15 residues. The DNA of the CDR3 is TGTGCCAGCAGCTTGGCCGGCAGAAACACCGGGGAGCTGTTTTTT. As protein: CASSLAGRNTGELFF.

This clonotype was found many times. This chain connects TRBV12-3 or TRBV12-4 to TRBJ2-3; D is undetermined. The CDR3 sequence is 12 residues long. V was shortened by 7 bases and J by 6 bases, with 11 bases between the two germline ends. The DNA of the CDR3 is TGTGCCAGCACCCCCGGGTGGGATACGCAGTATTTT. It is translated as CASTPGWDTQYF.

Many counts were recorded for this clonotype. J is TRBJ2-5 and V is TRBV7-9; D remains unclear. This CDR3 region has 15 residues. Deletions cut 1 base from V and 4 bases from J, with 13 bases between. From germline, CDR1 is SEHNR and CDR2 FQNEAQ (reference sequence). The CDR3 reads CASSLEFGPLETQYF. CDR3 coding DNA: TGTGCCAGCAGCTTAGAATTCGGTCCGCTAGAGACCCAGTACTTC.

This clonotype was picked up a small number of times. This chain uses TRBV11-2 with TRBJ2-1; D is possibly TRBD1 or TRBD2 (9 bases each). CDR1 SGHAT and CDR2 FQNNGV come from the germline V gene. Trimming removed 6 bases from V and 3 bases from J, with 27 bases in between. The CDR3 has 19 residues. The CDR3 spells CASSFTGGLAGRIYNEQFF. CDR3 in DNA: TGTGCCAGCAGTTTTACAGGGGGCCTAGCGGGGCGAATCTACAATGAGCAGTTCTTC. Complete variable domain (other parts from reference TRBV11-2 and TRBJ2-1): EAGVAQSPRYKIIEKRQSVAFWCNPISGHATLYWYQQILGQGPKLLIQFQNNGVVDDSQLPKDRFSAERLKGVDSTLKIQPAKLEDSAVYLCASSFTGGLAGRIYNEQFFGPGTRLTVL.

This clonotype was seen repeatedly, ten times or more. Written as DNA, the CDR3 is TGTGCCACCAGTGACCCCTCCTTTGGACAGGGGGGGGAGACCCAGTACTTC. This translates into CATSDPSFGQGGETQYF. The chain combines TRBV24-1 with TRBJ2-5, with 10 bases aligning to TRBD1. The V and J ends lost 4 bases and 5 bases, in that order; junction bases with no gene match: 12. The CDR3 runs to 17 residues. Germline values: CDR1 KGHDR, CDR2 SFDVKD.

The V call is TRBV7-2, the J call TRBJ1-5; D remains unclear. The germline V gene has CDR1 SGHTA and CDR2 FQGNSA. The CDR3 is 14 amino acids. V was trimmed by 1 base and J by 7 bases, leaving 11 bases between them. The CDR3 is CASSLVPDGQPQHF. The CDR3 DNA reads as TGTGCCAGCAGCTTAGTACCAGATGGCCAGCCCCAGCATTTT. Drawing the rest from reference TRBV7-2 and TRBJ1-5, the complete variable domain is GAGVSQSPSNKVTEKGKDVELRCDPISGHTALYWYRQSLGQGLEFLIYFQGNSAPDKSGLPSDRFSAERTGGSVSTLTIQRTQQEDSAVYLCASSLVPDGQPQHFGDGTRLSIL.

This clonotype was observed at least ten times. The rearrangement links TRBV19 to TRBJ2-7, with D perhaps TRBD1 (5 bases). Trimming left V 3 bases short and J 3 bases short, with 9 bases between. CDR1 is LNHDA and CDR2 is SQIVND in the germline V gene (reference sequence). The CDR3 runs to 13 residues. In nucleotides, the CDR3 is TGTGCCAGTAGTATGACAGATCGCTACGAGCAGTACTTC. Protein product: CASSMTDRYEQYF.

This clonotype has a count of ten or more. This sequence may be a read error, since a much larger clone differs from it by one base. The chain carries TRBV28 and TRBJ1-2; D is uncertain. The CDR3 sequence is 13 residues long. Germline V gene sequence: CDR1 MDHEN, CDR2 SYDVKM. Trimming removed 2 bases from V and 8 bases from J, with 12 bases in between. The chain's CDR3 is CASSLGPVGGYTF. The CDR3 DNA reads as TGTGCCAGCAGTTTAGGCCCCGTGGGGGGCTACACCTTC.

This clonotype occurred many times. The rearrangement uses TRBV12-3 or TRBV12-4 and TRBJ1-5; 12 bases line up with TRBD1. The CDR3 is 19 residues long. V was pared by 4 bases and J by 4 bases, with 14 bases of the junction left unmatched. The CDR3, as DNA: TGTGCCAGCAGTTGGGTCGGGACAGGGGGCTCCTTCTCTAATCAGCCCCAGCATTTT. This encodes CASSWVGTGGSFSNQPQHF.

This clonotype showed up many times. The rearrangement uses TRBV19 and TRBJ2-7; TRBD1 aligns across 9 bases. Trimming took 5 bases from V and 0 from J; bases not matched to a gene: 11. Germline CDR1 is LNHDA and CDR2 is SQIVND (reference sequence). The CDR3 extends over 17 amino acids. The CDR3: CASSGSRKDRGSYEQYF. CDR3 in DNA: TGTGCCAGTAGTGGCAGTCGCAAGGACAGGGGCTCCTACGAGCAGTACTTC.

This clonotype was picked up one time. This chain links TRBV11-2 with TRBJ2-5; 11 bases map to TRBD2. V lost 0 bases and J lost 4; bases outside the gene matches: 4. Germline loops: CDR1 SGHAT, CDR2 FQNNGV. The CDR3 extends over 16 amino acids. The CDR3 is CASSLEASGGRETQYF. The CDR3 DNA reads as TGTGCCAGCAGCTTAGAGGCTAGCGGGGGGAGAGAGACCCAGTACTTC.

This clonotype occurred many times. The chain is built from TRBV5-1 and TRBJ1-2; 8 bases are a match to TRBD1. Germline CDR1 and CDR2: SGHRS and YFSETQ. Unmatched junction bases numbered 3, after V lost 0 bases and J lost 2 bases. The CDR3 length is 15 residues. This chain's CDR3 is CASSLASGGNYGYTF. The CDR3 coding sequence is TGCGCCAGCAGCTTGGCGTCAGGGGGCAACTATGGCTACACCTTC.

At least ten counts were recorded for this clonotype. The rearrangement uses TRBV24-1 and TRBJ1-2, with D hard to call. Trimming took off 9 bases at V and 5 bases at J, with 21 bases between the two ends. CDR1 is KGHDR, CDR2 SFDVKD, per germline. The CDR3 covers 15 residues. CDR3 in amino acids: CATAASGEIGYGYTF. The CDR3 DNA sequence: TGTGCCACCGCGGCTTCTGGGGAGATTGGATATGGCTACACCTTC.

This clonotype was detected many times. The CDR3: CSVESGDSLVGTEAFF. CDR3 DNA: TGCAGCGTTGAATCCGGGGACAGCCTGGTGGGCACTGAAGCTTTCTTT. The gene calls are TRBV29-1 and TRBJ1-1; 7 bases align to TRBD1. CDR1 is SQVTM, CDR2 ANQGSEA, per germline. The CDR3 runs to 16 residues. The ends lost 2 bases at V and 4 bases at J; junction bases unmatched: 13.

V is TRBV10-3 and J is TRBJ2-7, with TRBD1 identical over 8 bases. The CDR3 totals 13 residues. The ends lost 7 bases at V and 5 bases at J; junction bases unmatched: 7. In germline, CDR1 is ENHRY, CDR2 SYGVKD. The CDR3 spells CAINPGQGHEQYF. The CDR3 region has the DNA TGTGCCATCAACCCTGGACAGGGCCACGAGCAGTACTTC.

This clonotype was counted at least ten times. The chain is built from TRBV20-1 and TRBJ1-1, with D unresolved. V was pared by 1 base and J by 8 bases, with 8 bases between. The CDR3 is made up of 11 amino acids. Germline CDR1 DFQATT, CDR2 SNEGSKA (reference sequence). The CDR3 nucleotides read TGCAGTGCTAGAGGTGGGGTAGAAGCTTTCTTT. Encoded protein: CSARGGVEAFF.

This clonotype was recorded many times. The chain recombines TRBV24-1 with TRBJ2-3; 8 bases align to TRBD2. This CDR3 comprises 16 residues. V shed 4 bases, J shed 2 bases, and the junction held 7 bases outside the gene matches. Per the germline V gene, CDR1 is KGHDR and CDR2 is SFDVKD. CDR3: CATSDSIAGLTDTQYF. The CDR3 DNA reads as TGTGCCACCAGTGACTCTATAGCGGGGCTCACAGATACGCAGTATTTT.

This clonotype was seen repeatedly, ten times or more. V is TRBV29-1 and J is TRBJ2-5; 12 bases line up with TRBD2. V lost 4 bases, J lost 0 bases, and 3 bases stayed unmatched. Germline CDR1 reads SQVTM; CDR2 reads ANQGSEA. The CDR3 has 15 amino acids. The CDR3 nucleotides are TGCAGCGTTGTTGGGACTAGCGGGTACCAAGAGACCCAGTACTTC. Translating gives CSVVGTSGYQETQYF.

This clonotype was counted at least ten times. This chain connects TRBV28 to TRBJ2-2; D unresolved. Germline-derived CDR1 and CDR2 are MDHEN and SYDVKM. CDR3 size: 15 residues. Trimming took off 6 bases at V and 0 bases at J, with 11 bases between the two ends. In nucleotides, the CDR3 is TGTGCCAGCAGCAACAGTGGTCCGAACACCGGGGAGCTGTTTTTT. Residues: CASSNSGPNTGELFF.

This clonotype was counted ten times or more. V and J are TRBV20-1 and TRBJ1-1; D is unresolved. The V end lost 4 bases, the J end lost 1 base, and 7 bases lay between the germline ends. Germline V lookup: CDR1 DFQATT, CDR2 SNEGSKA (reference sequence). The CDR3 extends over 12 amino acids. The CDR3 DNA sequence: TGCAGTGCTATTAACCAGAACACTGAAGCTTTCTTT. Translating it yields CSAINQNTEAFF.

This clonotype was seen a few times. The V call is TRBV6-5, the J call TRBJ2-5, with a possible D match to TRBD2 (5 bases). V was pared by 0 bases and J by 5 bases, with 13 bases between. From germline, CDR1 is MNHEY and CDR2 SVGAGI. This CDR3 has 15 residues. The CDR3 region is CASSYSRASLETQYF. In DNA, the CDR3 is TGTGCCAGCAGTTACTCGAGGGCTAGCTTGGAGACCCAGTACTTC.

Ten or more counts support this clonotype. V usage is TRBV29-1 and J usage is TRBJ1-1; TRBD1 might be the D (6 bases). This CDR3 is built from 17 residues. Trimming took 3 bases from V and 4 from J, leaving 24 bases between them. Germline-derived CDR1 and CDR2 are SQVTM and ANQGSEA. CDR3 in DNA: TGCAGCGTTGATCGTTGGGCCCGAAAGGAGGGGGGCACTGAAGCTTTCTTT. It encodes CSVDRWARKEGGTEAFF.

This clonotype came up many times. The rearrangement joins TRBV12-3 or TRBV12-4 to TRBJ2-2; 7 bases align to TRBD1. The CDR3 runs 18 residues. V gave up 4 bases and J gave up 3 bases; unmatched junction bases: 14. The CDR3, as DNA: TGTGCCAGCAGTTCTCCCTACAGGGGTCTCAGGTACACCGGGGAGCTGTTTTTT. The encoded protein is CASSSPYRGLRYTGELFF.

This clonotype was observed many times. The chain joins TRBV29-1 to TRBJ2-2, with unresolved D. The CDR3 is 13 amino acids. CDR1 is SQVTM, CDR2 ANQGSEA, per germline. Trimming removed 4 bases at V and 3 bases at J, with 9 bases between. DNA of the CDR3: TGCAGCGTTGTTTCCCAAGACACCGGGGAGCTGTTTTTT. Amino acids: CSVVSQDTGELFF.

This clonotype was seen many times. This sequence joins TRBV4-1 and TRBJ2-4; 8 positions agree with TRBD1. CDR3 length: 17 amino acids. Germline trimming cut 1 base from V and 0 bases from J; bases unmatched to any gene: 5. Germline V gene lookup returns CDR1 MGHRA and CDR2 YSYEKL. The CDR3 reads CASSQGTGSLAKNIQYF. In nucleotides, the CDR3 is TGCGCCAGCAGCCAAGGGACAGGGTCCTTAGCCAAAAACATTCAGTACTTC.

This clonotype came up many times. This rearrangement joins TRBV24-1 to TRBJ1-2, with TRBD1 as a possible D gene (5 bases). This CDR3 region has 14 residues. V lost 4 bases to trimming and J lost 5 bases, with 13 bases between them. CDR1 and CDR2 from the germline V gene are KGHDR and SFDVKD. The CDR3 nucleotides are TGTGCCACCAGTGAGGGGGTCCAGACTTATGGCTACACCTTC. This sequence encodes CATSEGVQTYGYTF.

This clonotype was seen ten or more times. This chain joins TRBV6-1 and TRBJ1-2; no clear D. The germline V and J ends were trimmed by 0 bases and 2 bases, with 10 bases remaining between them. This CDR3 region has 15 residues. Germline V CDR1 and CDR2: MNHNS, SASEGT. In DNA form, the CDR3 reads TGTGCCAGCAGTGAAGCGGTCAGACCAAACTATGGCTACACCTTC. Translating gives CASSEAVRPNYGYTF.

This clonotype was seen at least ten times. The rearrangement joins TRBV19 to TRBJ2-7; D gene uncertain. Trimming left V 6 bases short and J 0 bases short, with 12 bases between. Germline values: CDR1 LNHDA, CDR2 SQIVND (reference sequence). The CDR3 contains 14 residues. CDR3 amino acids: CASSLDPSSYEQYF. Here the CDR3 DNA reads TGTGCCAGTAGCCTCGACCCGTCCTCCTACGAGCAGTACTTC.

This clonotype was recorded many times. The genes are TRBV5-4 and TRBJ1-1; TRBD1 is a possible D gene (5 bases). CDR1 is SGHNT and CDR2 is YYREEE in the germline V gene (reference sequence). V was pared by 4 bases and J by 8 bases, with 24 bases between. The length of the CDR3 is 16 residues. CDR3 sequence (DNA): TGTGCCAGCAGCCTCCCCCCGGGACGGGGAAGCCCCGAAGCTTTCTTT. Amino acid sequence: CASSLPPGRGSPEAFF.